What follows are 14 T cell receptor beta chains derived from one specimen sequenced in a study of CD8 T cells in ankylosing spondylitis. TCRdb itself ran the 5' RACE reads through MiXCR, one entry per CDR3 protein. Seen here are more than 110,000 distinct CDR3 sequences, about 8% observed once, and the top ten hold 6% to 9.5%. The sequencing input was synovial fluid, either unsorted or a sorted T cell fraction (not recorded which). These receptors were obtained from a male donor with ankylosing spondylitis.

At least ten counts were recorded for this clonotype. This chain uses TRBV10-3 with TRBJ1-1; D ambiguous. Germline V gene sequence: CDR1 ENHRY, CDR2 SYGVKD. Trimming cost V 3 bases and J 0 bases, with 8 bases left between them. The CDR3 covers 14 residues. CDR3 loop: CAISDGVMNTEAFF. CDR3 DNA: TGTGCCATCAGTGATGGGGTCATGAACACTGAAGCTTTCTTT.

The V and J genes are TRBV2 and TRBJ1-2; TRBD1 agrees at 8 bases. Trimming took 9 bases from V and 3 from J; bases not matched to a gene: 6. The CDR3 runs to 13 residues. Germline V gives CDR1 SNHLY, CDR2 FYNNEI. The CDR3 region has the DNA TGTGCCAGTAAACAGGGGGTTGACTATGGCTACACCTTC. Translation: CASKQGVDYGYTF.

There are many counts of this clonotype. The chain has TRBV4-1 and TRBJ1-5, with TRBD1 as a possible D gene (6 bases). Germline loops: CDR1 MGHRA, CDR2 YSYEKL. CDR3 length: 15 amino acids. V lost 4 bases and J 0 bases, leaving 10 bases between the germline ends. The CDR3 DNA follows: TGCGCCAGCAGCCCCCAGGGGTATAGCAATCAGCCCCAGCATTTT. As protein: CASSPQGYSNQPQHF.

This clonotype was seen many times. The CDR3 nucleotides are TGCGCCAGCAGCCCGCCAGCGGGGGGCACCTACAATGAGCAGTTCTTC. As protein: CASSPPAGGTYNEQFF. The chain uses TRBV5-1 and TRBJ2-1; TRBD2 matches at 9 bases. The germline CDR1 and CDR2 sequences are SGHRS and YFSETQ. The trim removed 4 bases at V and 2 bases at J, leaving 7 bases unmatched. The CDR3 loop spans 16 amino acids.

This clonotype turned up a few times. This chain joins TRBV4-2 and TRBJ1-2, with D uncertain. V lost 0 bases, J lost 7 bases, and 9 bases lay in between. This CDR3 comprises 13 residues. Germline lookup yields CDR1 LGHNA and CDR2 YNFKEQ. CDR3 residues: CASSQDLRVGYTF. The CDR3 DNA is TGTGCCAGCAGCCAAGATCTGAGGGTTGGCTACACCTTC.

This clonotype was detected a few times. The chain employs TRBV4-1 and TRBJ1-2; 8 nucleotides agree with TRBD1. V lost 4 bases and J lost 0; bases outside the gene matches: 4. The CDR3 covers 15 residues. The germline V gene has CDR1 MGHRA and CDR2 YSYEKL. The CDR3 protein is CASSRGQGPNYGYTF. In nucleotides, the CDR3 is TGCGCCAGCAGCCGAGGACAGGGACCTAACTATGGCTACACCTTC.

The gene calls are TRBV4-3 and TRBJ2-6; D might be TRBD1 (6 bases). CDR1 is LGHNA, CDR2 YSLEER, per germline. The CDR3 is made up of 17 amino acids. With 4 bases removed from V and 0 bases from J, the gap between germline ends came to 13 bases. CDR3 in DNA: TGCGCCAGCAGCCGAGGGACATCCAGCTCTGGGGCCAACGTCCTGACTTTC. Its protein is CASSRGTSSSGANVLTF.

This clonotype was counted a few times. The rearrangement links TRBV7-9 to TRBJ2-5, with D perhaps TRBD2 (6 bases). The CDR3 has 14 residues. Germline loops: CDR1 SEHNR, CDR2 FQNEAQ (reference sequence). Trimming stripped 2 bases from V and 3 bases from J, with 10 bases between. The CDR3 DNA reads TGTGCCAGCAGCTTACGGGGGACGAAAGAGACCCAGTACTTC. Protein product: CASSLRGTKETQYF.

This clonotype was counted ten times or more. V usage is TRBV5-1 and J usage is TRBJ2-1; no firm D call. The length of the CDR3 is 14 residues. Germline-derived CDR1 and CDR2 are SGHRS and YFSETQ. Trimming cost V 3 bases and J 5 bases, with 12 bases left between them. The CDR3 protein is CASSSDVGNNEQFF. The CDR3 nucleotides are TGCGCCAGCAGCTCGGACGTAGGAAACAATGAGCAGTTCTTC.

This clonotype was seen many times. The V call is TRBV7-8, the J call TRBJ2-5, with D possibly being TRBD2 (5 bases). Trimming removed 1 base at V and 3 bases at J, with 6 bases between. CDR1 and CDR2 (germline): SGHVS, FQNEAQ. This CDR3 contains 13 residues. The CDR3 here is CASSLGGEETQYF. The CDR3, as DNA: TGTGCCAGCAGCTTAGGGGGAGAAGAGACCCAGTACTTC.

This clonotype was observed many times. V usage is TRBV5-4 and J usage is TRBJ2-3, with a possible D match to TRBD2 (6 bases). The V gene's germline CDR1 is SGHNT and CDR2 YYREEE (reference sequence). Trimming left V 3 bases short and J 3 bases short, with 14 bases between. The CDR3 totals 15 residues. The CDR3 region has the DNA TGTGCCAGCAGCTGGGTGGGGGAGGAAACAGATACGCAGTATTTT. Translated, it gives CASSWVGEETDTQYF.

In this sample, this clonotype turned up a few times. This chain uses TRBV28 with TRBJ2-7; D possibly corresponds to TRBD2 (6 bases). V lost 3 bases and J 5 bases, leaving 14 bases between the germline ends. Germline V lookup: CDR1 MDHEN, CDR2 SYDVKM. The CDR3 runs to 14 residues. The CDR3 coding sequence is TGTGCCAGCAGTTTCGCGGGAAATCGAGACGAGCAGTACTTC. Protein: CASSFAGNRDEQYF.

This clonotype was recorded many times. The rearrangement links TRBV5-1 to TRBJ1-1; 9 nucleotides align to TRBD1. The CDR3 is made up of 13 amino acids. V lost 2 bases to trimming and J lost 6 bases; unmatched junction nucleotides: 2. CDR1 is SGHRS, CDR2 YFSETQ, per germline. The CDR3 sequence: CASSLGQGSEAFF. CDR3 bases: TGCGCCAGCAGCTTAGGACAGGGGTCTGAAGCTTTCTTT.

This clonotype was recorded at least ten times. The V call is TRBV20-1, the J call TRBJ1-5, with a weak D call TRBD1 (6 bases). There are 16 residues in the CDR3. Trimming removed 6 bases at V and 0 bases at J, with 18 bases between. Germline lookup yields CDR1 DFQATT and CDR2 SNEGSKA (reference sequence). CDR3 in amino acids: CSAAIRTAYSNQPQHF. The DNA of the CDR3 is TGCAGTGCCGCCATAAGGACAGCCTATAGCAATCAGCCCCAGCATTTT.